Here is one T cell receptor (beta chain) with its context. The sample originates from a study of glioma-infiltrating T cells after dendritic cell vaccination. Study context: Dendritic cell vaccination trial patients had either newly diagnosed or recurrent glioblastoma. Between the early 2000s and the early 2010s, patients got autologous tumor lysate-pulsed dendritic cell vaccines.

The protocol was immunoSEQ multiplex PCR, while the TCRdb copy is restricted to in-frame clones and leaves out a portion. The repertoire holds 100,000 or so clones, with 85% to 90% as singletons. Time point here: after dendritic cell vaccination, including at tumor progression/relapse. None of the glioblastoma patients had an isocitrate dehydrogenase mutation. Before vaccination, two weeks after the third vaccination, and at progression, PBMC were collected. The CDR3 totals 14 residues. The germline gives CDR1 MNHEY, CDR2 SVGAGI. After removal of 7 bases from V and 5 bases from J, the junction contained 10 bases not matched to a gene.

The TCR originated in a human donor with glioblastoma. Sequenced material: blood, taken after dendritic cell vaccination. V usage is TRBV6-5 and J usage is TRBJ2-5, with 7 bases aligning to TRBD1. The CDR3 DNA sequence: TGTGCCAGCACCTCGGCAGGGGGTGGGGAGACCCAGTACTTC. It encodes CASTSAGGGETQYF.